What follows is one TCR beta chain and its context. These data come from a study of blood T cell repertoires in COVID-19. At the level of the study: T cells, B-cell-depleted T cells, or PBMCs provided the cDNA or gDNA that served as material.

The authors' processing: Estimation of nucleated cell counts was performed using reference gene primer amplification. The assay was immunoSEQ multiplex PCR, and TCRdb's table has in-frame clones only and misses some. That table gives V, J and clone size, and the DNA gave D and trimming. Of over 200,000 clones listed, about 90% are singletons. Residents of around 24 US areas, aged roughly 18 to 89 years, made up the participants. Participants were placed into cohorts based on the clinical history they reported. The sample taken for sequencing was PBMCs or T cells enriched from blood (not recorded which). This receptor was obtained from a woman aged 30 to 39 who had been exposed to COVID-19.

As DNA, the CDR3 is TGTGCCAGCAGGTCACAGGGGGCTAAGAACTATGGCTACACCTTC. Protein: CASRSQGAKNYGYTF. The chain recombines TRBV28 with TRBJ1-2; 9 positions agree with TRBD1. V trimming: 6 bases; J trimming: 2 bases; junction bases outside the gene matches: 7. The length of the CDR3 is 15 residues. In germline, CDR1 is MDHEN, CDR2 SYDVKM.